This T cell receptor beta chain emerged from a study of blood T cell repertoires in COVID-19. Across the whole study: PBMCs, B-cell-depleted T cells, or T cells provided the cDNA or gDNA that made up the material.

This CDR3 has 15 amino acids. Trimming pared 4 bases from V and 6 bases from J, leaving 17 bases between. The germline CDR1 and CDR2 sequences are SGHKS and YYEKEE (reference sequence). Here immunoSEQ multiplex PCR was the method, and the copy in TCRdb shows in-frame clones only, minus some. The data hold more than 40,000 clones, with 70% to 90% observed a single time. Sequenced input: peripheral blood. This chain joins TRBV5-5 and TRBJ1-5, with TRBD1 as a possible D gene (6 bases). The receptor's source is a man older than 75 with acute or convalescent COVID-19. CDR3 DNA sequence: TGTGCCAGCAGCCCCCCAGGGGTGACCGGTCAGCCCCAGCATTTT. This codes for CASSPPGVTGQPQHF. Together with reference TRBV5-5 and TRBJ1-5, the CDR3 gives the full variable domain: DAGVTQSPTHLIKTRGQQVTLRCSPISGHKSVSWYQQVLGQGPQFIFQYYEKEERGRGNFPDRFSARQFPNYSSELNVNALLLGDSALYLCASSPPGVTGQPQHFGDGTRLSIL.